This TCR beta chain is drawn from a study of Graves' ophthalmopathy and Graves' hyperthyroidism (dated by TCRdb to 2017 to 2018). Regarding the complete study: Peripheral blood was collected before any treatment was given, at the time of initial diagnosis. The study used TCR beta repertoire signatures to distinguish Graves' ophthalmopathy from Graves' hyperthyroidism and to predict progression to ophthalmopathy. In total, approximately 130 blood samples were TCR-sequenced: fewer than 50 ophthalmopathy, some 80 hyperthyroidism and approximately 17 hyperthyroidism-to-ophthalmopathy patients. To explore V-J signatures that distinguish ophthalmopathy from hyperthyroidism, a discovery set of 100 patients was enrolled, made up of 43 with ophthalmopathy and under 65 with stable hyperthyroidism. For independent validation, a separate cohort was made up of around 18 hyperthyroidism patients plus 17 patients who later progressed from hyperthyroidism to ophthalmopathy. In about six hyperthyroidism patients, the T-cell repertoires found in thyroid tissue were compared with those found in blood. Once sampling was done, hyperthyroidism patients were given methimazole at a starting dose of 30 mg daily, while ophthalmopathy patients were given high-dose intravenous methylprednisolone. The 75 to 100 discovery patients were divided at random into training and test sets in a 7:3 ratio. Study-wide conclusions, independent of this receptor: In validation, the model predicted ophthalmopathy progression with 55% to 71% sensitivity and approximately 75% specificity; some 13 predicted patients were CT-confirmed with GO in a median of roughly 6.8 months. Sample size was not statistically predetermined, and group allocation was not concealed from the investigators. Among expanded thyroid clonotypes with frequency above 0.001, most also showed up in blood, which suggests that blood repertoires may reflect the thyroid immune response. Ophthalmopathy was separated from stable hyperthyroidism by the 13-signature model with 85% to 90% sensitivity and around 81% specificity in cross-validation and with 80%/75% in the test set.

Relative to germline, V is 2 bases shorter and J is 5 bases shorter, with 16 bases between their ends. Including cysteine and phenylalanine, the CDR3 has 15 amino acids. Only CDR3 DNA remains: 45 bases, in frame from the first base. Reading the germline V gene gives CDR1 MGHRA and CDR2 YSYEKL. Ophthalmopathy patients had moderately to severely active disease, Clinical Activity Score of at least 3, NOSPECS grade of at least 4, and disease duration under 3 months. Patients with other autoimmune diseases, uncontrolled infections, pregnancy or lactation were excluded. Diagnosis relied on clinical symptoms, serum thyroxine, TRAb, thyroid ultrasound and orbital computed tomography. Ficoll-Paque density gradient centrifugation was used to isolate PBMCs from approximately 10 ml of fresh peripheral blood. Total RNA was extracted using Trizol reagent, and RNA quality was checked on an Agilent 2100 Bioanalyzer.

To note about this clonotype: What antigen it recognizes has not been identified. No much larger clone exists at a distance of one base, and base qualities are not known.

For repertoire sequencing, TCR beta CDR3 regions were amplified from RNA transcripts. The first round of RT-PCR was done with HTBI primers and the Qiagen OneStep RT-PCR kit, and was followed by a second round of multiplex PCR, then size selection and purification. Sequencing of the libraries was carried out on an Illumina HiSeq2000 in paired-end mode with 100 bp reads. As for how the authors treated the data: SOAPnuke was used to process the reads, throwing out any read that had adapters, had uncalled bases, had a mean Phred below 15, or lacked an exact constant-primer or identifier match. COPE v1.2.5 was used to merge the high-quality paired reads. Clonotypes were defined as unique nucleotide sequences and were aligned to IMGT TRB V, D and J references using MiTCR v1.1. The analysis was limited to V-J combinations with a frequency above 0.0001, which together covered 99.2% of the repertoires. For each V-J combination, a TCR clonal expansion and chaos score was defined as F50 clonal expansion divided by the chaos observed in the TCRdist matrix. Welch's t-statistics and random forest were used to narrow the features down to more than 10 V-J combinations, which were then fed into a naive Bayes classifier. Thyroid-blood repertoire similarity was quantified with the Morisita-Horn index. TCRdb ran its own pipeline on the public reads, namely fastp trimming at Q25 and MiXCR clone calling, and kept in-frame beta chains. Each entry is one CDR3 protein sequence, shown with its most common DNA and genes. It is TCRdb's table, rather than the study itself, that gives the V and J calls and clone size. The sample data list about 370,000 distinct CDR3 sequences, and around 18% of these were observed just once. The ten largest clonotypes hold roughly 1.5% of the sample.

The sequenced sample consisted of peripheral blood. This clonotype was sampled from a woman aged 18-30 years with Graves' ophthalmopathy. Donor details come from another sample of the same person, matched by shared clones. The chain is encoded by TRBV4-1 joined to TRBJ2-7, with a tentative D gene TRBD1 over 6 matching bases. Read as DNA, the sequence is TGCGCCAGCAGCCAAACAAGCTCAGGGGTCCACGAGCAGTACTTC. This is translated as CASSQTSSGVHEQYF.